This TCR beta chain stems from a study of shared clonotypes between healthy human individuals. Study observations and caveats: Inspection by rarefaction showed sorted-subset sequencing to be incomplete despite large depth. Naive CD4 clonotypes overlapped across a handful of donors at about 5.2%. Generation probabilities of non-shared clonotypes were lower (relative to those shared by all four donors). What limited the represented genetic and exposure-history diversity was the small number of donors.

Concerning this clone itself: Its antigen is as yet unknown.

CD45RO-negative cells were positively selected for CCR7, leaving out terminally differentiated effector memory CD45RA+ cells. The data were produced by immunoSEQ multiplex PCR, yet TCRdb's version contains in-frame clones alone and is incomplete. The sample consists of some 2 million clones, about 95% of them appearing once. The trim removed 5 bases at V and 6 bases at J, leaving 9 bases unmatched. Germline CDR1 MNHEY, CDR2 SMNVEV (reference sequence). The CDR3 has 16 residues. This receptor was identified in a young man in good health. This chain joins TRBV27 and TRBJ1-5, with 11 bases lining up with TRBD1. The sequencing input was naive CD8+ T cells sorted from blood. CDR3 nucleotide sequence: TGTGCCAGCAGTCCTACCGGGACAGGGGGGACTCAGCCCCAGCATTTT. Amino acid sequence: CASSPTGTGGTQPQHF.